Presented here are 29 T cell receptor beta chains from one specimen sequenced in a study of blood T cell repertoires in COVID-19. Assay: immunoSEQ multiplex PCR; the TCRdb copy retains only in-frame clones and omits some. The sample shows 270,000 or so clones, 65% to 90% of them seen only once. The sample was peripheral blood. The receptors were sampled from a human donor in a cohort sampled during active COVID-19.

The chain joins TRBV7-9 to TRBJ2-3; D is perhaps TRBD2 (5 bases). Trimming removed 3 bases from V and 3 bases from J, with 13 bases in between. Germline CDR1 is SEHNR and CDR2 is FQNEAQ (reference sequence). CDR3 length equals 15 residues. The CDR3 protein is CASSFSGIPTDTQYF. CDR3 DNA sequence: TGTGCCAGCAGCTTCTCCGGGATCCCGACAGATACGCAGTATTTT.

The rearrangement uses TRBV7-8 and TRBJ1-1; 7 nucleotides align to TRBD1. The V gene end was trimmed by 4 bases and the J gene end by 5 bases; junction bases not matched to a gene: 7. Germline V gene sequence: CDR1 SGHVS, CDR2 FQNEAQ. This CDR3 is built from 14 residues. The CDR3 nucleotides are TGTGCCAGCAGCTCTAACAGGGGTGTGACTGAAGCTTTCTTT. Protein product: CASSSNRGVTEAFF.

J is TRBJ2-2 and V is TRBV3-1 (or the pseudogene TRBV3-2); 7 nucleotides line up with TRBD2. The V and J ends lost 6 bases and 3 bases, in that order; junction bases with no gene match: 1. There are 13 residues in the CDR3. In germline, CDR1 is LGHDT, CDR2 YNNKEL (reference sequence). Written as DNA, the CDR3 is TGTGCCAGCAGGGGGAGGGACACCGGGGAGCTGTTTTTT. Residues: CASRGRDTGELFF.

This chain joins TRBV5-4 and TRBJ1-1; no definite D call. The V and J ends lost 0 bases and 6 bases respectively, with 3 bases between them. Germline V gene sequence: CDR1 SGHNT, CDR2 YYREEE (reference sequence). This CDR3 has 11 residues. Here the CDR3 DNA reads TGTGCCAGCAGCTTGGGCGCTGAAGCTTTCTTT. Protein: CASSLGAEAFF. Complete variable domain (other parts from reference TRBV5-4 and TRBJ1-1): ETGVTQSPTHLIKTRGQQVTLRCSSQSGHNTVSWYQQALGQGPQFIFQYYREEENGRGNFPPRFSGLQFPNYSSELNVNALELDDSALYLCASSLGAEAFFGQGTRLTVV.

The V gene is TRBV5-6, the J gene TRBJ2-5; 9 nucleotides line up with TRBD1. Trimming at V came to 0 bases and at J to 4 bases, leaving 7 bases not matched to a gene. Germline CDR1 reads SGHDT; CDR2 reads YYEEEE. The CDR3 totals 16 residues. The DNA for the CDR3 is TGTGCCAGCAGCTTGGCGGGACAGGGTGTGGGAGAGACCCAGTACTTC. Translation: CASSLAGQGVGETQYF. Combining the CDR3 with reference TRBV5-6 and TRBJ2-5 gives the whole variable domain DAGVTQSPTHLIKTRGQQVTLRCSPKSGHDTVSWYQQALGQGPQFIFQYYEEEERQRGNFPDRFSGHQFPNYSSELNVNALLLGDSALYLCASSLAGQGVGETQYFGPGTRLLVL.

The chain carries TRBV30 and TRBJ2-1; 9 bases match TRBD2. The CDR3 runs to 16 residues. Germline lookup yields CDR1 GTSNPN and CDR2 SVGIG (reference sequence). Germline trimming cut 1 base from V and 6 bases from J; bases unmatched to any gene: 10. This CDR3 is CAWSGVPSGNTNEQFF. For the CDR3, the DNA is TGTGCCTGGAGTGGAGTTCCTAGCGGGAATACCAATGAGCAGTTCTTC.

The CDR3 region is CASSQRTSGSGRETQYF. The CDR3 DNA sequence: TGTGCCAGCAGCCAACGGACTAGCGGGAGTGGGCGGGAGACCCAGTACTTC. The chain links TRBV5-5 to TRBJ2-5; 13 bases align to TRBD2. The V and J ends lost 4 bases and 5 bases, in that order; junction bases with no gene match: 11. The germline V gene encodes CDR1 SGHKS and CDR2 YYEKEE (reference sequence). This CDR3 contains 17 residues.

The chain joins TRBV28 to TRBJ2-3; tentative D call: TRBD2 (5 bases). The germline gives CDR1 MDHEN, CDR2 SYDVKM. The CDR3 length is 14 residues. V was cut by 6 bases and J by 6 bases, with 16 bases left in between. The CDR3 loop reads CASSRDAVRDTQYF. The CDR3, as DNA: TGTGCCAGCAGCCGGGATGCCGTACGGGATACGCAGTATTTT.

The chain recombines TRBV6-5 with TRBJ2-3, with 10 bases that match TRBD2. After removal of 6 bases from V and 5 bases from J, the junction contained 8 bases not matched to a gene. This CDR3 comprises 15 residues. Germline V lookup: CDR1 MNHEY, CDR2 SVGAGI. The CDR3 DNA reads TGTGCCAGCAGAAGAAGCGGGAGGGCCGGAGATACGCAGTATTTT. Translating it yields CASRRSGRAGDTQYF.

The V gene is TRBV7-8, the J gene TRBJ1-5; 7 bases agree with TRBD1. Germline V lookup: CDR1 SGHVS, CDR2 FQNEAQ. This CDR3 spans 14 amino acids. V gave up 5 bases and J gave up 4 bases; unmatched junction bases: 5. CDR3 nucleotides: TGTGCCAGCAGCCAAGGGACAGCAAATCAGCCCCAGCATTTT. Protein sequence: CASSQGTANQPQHF. The variable domain in full, with the rest retrieved from reference TRBV7-8 and TRBJ1-5, is GAGVSQSPRYKVAKRGQDVALRCDPISGHVSLFWYQQALGQGPEFLTYFQNEAQLDKSGLPSDRFFAERPEGSVSTLKIQRTQQEDSAVYLCASSQGTANQPQHFGDGTRLSIL.

The rearrangement links TRBV11-2 to TRBJ2-5; 7 bases agree with TRBD2. CDR1 is SGHAT, CDR2 FQNNGV, per germline. This CDR3 has 15 amino acids. Trimming removed 4 bases from V and 4 bases from J; junction bases left unmatched: 9. CDR3 residues: CASSWRRRGSETQYF. The CDR3, as DNA: TGTGCCAGCAGCTGGAGACGGCGGGGGTCAGAGACCCAGTACTTC.

This clone appeared a single time. J is TRBJ2-1 and V is TRBV5-5; D ambiguous. The CDR3 is 13 amino acids. V dropped 3 bases and J dropped 8 bases, with 12 bases sitting between them. Germline-derived CDR1 and CDR2 are SGHKS and YYEKEE (reference sequence). The CDR3 sequence is CASSSPGTHEQFF. CDR3 nucleotides: TGTGCCAGCAGCTCCCCTGGCACCCATGAGCAGTTCTTC.

The chain uses TRBV24-1 and TRBJ2-5; 7 bases fit TRBD2. V shed 9 bases, J shed 4 bases, and the junction held 13 bases outside the gene matches. Germline V gene data show CDR1 as KGHDR and CDR2 as SFDVKD. CDR3 length equals 15 residues. The CDR3 here is CATAPGGRYGETQYF. For the CDR3, the DNA is TGTGCCACCGCCCCGGGCGGGAGATACGGAGAGACCCAGTACTTC.

In its sample, this clone was seen once. The gene calls are TRBV28 and TRBJ1-5; the D gene is possibly TRBD1 (5 bases). Looked up from germline, CDR1 is MDHEN and CDR2 is SYDVKM. Trimming stripped 7 bases from V and 9 bases from J, with 10 bases between. This CDR3 is 11 amino acids long. CDR3 protein: CASISGGPQHF. The DNA for the CDR3 is TGTGCCAGCATCTCCGGGGGGCCCCAGCATTTT.

This clone was seen only once. V is TRBV5-4 and J is TRBJ2-2; the D is unclear. The CDR3 has 13 amino acids. V was shortened by 0 bases and J by 5 bases, with 5 bases between the two germline ends. The V gene's germline CDR1 is SGHNT and CDR2 YYREEE (reference sequence). CDR3 sequence: CASSLVSTGELFF. The CDR3, as DNA: TGTGCCAGCAGCTTGGTATCGACCGGGGAGCTGTTTTTT. The complete variable domain, with remaining parts taken from reference TRBV5-4 and TRBJ2-2, reads ETGVTQSPTHLIKTRGQQVTLRCSSQSGHNTVSWYQQALGQGPQFIFQYYREEENGRGNFPPRFSGLQFPNYSSELNVNALELDDSALYLCASSLVSTGELFFGEGSRLTVL.

This clone appeared a single time. J is TRBJ1-1 and V is TRBV4-1, with a tentative D call TRBD1 (6 bases). V shed 3 bases and J shed 1 base, with 15 bases lying between them. The CDR3 consists of 16 residues. Germline V CDR1 and CDR2: MGHRA, YSYEKL. This CDR3 is CASSHIQGQRNTEAFF. CDR3 DNA: TGCGCCAGCAGCCATATACAGGGTCAAAGGAACACTGAAGCTTTCTTT.

This chain connects TRBV2 to TRBJ1-6, with 7 bases lining up with TRBD1. Germline V gene sequence: CDR1 SNHLY, CDR2 FYNNEI. CDR3 size: 14 residues. J lost 7 bases, V lost 6 bases, and 6 bases had no gene match. Written as DNA, the CDR3 is TGTGCCAGCAGGGCCGGGACAGACAATTCACCCCTCCACTTT. It encodes CASRAGTDNSPLHF.

The chain employs TRBV27 and TRBJ2-3; the D gene is possibly TRBD2 (5 bases). In germline, CDR1 is MNHEY, CDR2 SMNVEV (reference sequence). Trimming shortened V by 2 bases and J by 2 bases, and 11 bases separated the two germline ends. The CDR3 runs to 15 residues. The chain's CDR3 is CASSLRSVDTDTQYF. The CDR3 bases are TGTGCCAGCAGTTTACGTAGCGTAGACACAGATACGCAGTATTTT.

In its sample, this clone was seen a few times. This chain links TRBV7-7 with TRBJ2-2; 7 bases align to TRBD2. Per the germline V gene, CDR1 is SSHAT and CDR2 is FNYEAQ (reference sequence). This CDR3 has 17 residues. The ends lost 3 bases at V and 2 bases at J; junction bases unmatched: 9. CDR3 in amino acids: CASSLGPGLTNTGELFF. Here the CDR3 DNA reads TGTGCCAGCAGCTTGGGACCGGGACTAACAAACACCGGGGAGCTGTTTTTT. Full variable domain (outside the CDR3, taken from reference TRBV7-7 and TRBJ2-2): GAGVSQSPRYKVTKRGQDVTLRCDPISSHATLYWYQQALGQGPEFLTYFNYEAQPDKSGLPSDRFSAERPEGSISTLTIQRTEQRDSAMYRCASSLGPGLTNTGELFFGEGSRLTVL.

The rearrangement uses TRBV4-2 and TRBJ2-7, with D perhaps TRBD2 (6 bases). The CDR3 is made up of 15 amino acids. CDR1 is LGHNA and CDR2 is YNFKEQ in the germline V gene. V was shortened by 0 bases and J by 2 bases, with 11 bases between the two germline ends. The CDR3 nucleotides read TGTGCCAGCAGCCAAGAAGCTAGCGAAGCCTACGAGCAGTACTTC. Translated: CASSQEASEAYEQYF.

This chain links TRBV28 with TRBJ1-1, with D unclear. The CDR3 consists of 13 residues. Per germline, CDR1 MDHEN and CDR2 SYDVKM. The V gene lost 6 bases and the J gene lost 2 bases, with 10 bases spanning the gap. The CDR3 DNA reads TGTGCCAGCAGACCAACAAGAAACACTGAAGCTTTCTTT. Protein product: CASRPTRNTEAFF. Full variable domain (rest looked up from reference TRBV28 and TRBJ1-1): DVKVTQSSRYLVKRTGEKVFLECVQDMDHENMFWYRQDPGLGLRLIYFSYDVKMKEKGDIPEGYSVSREKKERFSLILESASTNQTSMYLCASRPTRNTEAFFGQGTRLTVV.

The CDR3 DNA reads as TGTGCCAGCAGCTTAACGGGGGGACAGCGAAAGACCGGGGAGCTGTTTTTT. It translates to CASSLTGGQRKTGELFF. V usage is TRBV7-3 and J usage is TRBJ2-2, with TRBD1 as a possible D gene (7 bases). CDR3 length: 17 residues. Trimming removed 0 bases from V and 5 bases from J, with 16 bases in between. CDR1 is SGHTA and CDR2 is FQGTGA in the germline V gene.

The chain couples TRBV18 to TRBJ1-2; D gene unclear. Per germline, CDR1 KGHSH and CDR2 LQKENI. CDR3 length: 13 amino acids. Deletions cut 6 bases from V and 6 bases from J, with 14 bases between. Here the CDR3 reads CASSRVQTDGYTF. Here the CDR3 DNA reads TGTGCCAGCTCCCGGGTGCAGACGGATGGCTACACCTTC.

This CDR3 is CASTHSSSGRPYNEQFF. DNA of the CDR3: TGTGCCAGTACCCACAGTTCTAGCGGGAGACCCTACAATGAGCAGTTCTTC. The chain employs TRBV19 and TRBJ2-1; 10 bases align to TRBD2. Germline V gene sequence: CDR1 LNHDA, CDR2 SQIVND (reference sequence). V was pared by 7 bases and J by 2 bases, with 11 bases of the junction left unmatched. The CDR3 runs 17 residues.

J is TRBJ1-1 and V is TRBV4-3, with a possible D match to TRBD1 (6 bases). The V end was cut by 4 bases, the J end by 0 bases, with 15 bases between. This CDR3 region has 16 residues. CDR1 and CDR2 from the germline V gene are LGHNA and YSLEER. The CDR3 spells CASSRKGQSMNTEAFF. CDR3 in DNA: TGCGCCAGCAGCCGAAAAGGACAGTCCATGAACACTGAAGCTTTCTTT.

The V call is TRBV11-3, the J call TRBJ2-1; the match to TRBD1 covers 8 bases. The CDR3 contains 16 residues. V dropped 0 bases and J dropped 6; count of bases not matched to a gene: 7. Germline V gene sequence: CDR1 SGHNT, CDR2 YENEEA. The CDR3 nucleotides read TGTGCCAGCAGCTTAGAATCAGGGGGCTTGGGCAATGAGCAGTTCTTC. Amino acid sequence: CASSLESGGLGNEQFF.

The chain links TRBV4-3 to TRBJ2-1, with a tentative D call TRBD1 (5 bases). Germline loops: CDR1 LGHNA, CDR2 YSLEER. V was pared by 4 bases and J by 4 bases, with 14 bases between. The CDR3 spans 15 residues. In DNA form, the CDR3 reads TGCGCCAGCAGCCTAGGGGTGATGGATTACAATGAGCAGTTCTTC. Its translation is CASSLGVMDYNEQFF.

The sample holds a few counts of this clone. The chain has TRBV28 and TRBJ1-1; no clear D gene. Germline CDR1 is MDHEN and CDR2 is SYDVKM. This CDR3 has 13 amino acids. Trimming took off 4 bases at V and 4 bases at J, with 10 bases between the two ends. CDR3: CASSSFRVTEAFF. The CDR3 DNA reads as TGTGCCAGCAGTTCCTTTCGGGTCACTGAAGCTTTCTTT.

This clone was observed once. This rearrangement joins TRBV27 to TRBJ1-5; D not certain. The CDR3 totals 11 residues. Germline V CDR1 and CDR2: MNHEY, SMNVEV (reference sequence). V lost 4 bases to trimming and J lost 6 bases, with 4 bases between them. The chain's CDR3 is CASSSSQPQHF. CDR3 sequence (DNA): TGTGCCAGCAGTTCTAGTCAGCCCCAGCATTTT.